This T cell receptor (beta chain) is drawn from a study of cytomegalovirus exposure and HLA in healthy donors (dated 2017 in TCRdb). A note on the overall study: An earlier analysis of 587 of the donors reported about 280 Gb of sequence data and 117 million unique TCR beta sequences obtained from roughly 180 million T cells. Around 320 gigabases of sequencing data and tens of millions of unique TCR sequences were included in an early release covering 550 to 650 HLA-typed donors. The genetic ancestry cluster associated with self-reported Caucasian donors included about 81% of the roughly 360 genotyped donors. The study aimed to test whether cataloging public T cell receptors could reveal signatures of past pathogen exposure. The T cell repertoires of about 700 subjects were profiled by immunosequencing and related to cytomegalovirus serostatus. A separate validation cohort of about 110 different subjects was used in addition to the roughly 720-subject first cohort. To predict cytomegalovirus infection status, the study brought together high-throughput TCR immunosequencing, statistical association of individual TCRs with disease status, and machine learning. A later analysis re-examined previously published TCR beta repertoires from hundreds of donors and added high-resolution HLA genotyping to investigate patterns of TCR occurrence. Rather than drawing on any new phenotypic data, the later analysis identified candidate immune exposures from TCR beta sequences and the way those sequences occurred across donors. An earlier analysis of 587 of the donors applied high-throughput TCR beta sequencing to assess whether each TCR beta V gene segment acted as functional or pseudogenic. Donor age, sex, ethnicity and CMV serostatus were compiled together with the repertoire data. In a later genetic analysis, genome-wide SNP genotypes for about 65% of the roughly 670 donors were used, and that subset was treated as a discovery cohort. Every discovery cohort repertoire had been produced on one sequencing platform. Class I and class II HLA loci were covered by the typing at four-digit resolution. The number of typed donors differed by locus: roughly 620-640 for A, B, C, DRB1 and DQB1; approximately 520 for DQA1; 606 for DPA1; and 400 to 480 for DPB1. A few DR-DQ haplotypes were treated as single units for association and clustering because of strong linkage in the cohort. Among under 450 genotyped donors of the cohort, an average of roughly 240,000 unique TCR beta nucleotide sequences were sequenced per donor, 15% to 20% of them non-productive.

The investigation overall reported the following: A cluster of highly shared sequence variants was judged likely to be a technical artifact of the sequencing pipeline. In a later analysis, most CMV-associated TCR beta chains were found to appear HLA-restricted, with HLA associations seemingly driven largely by CMV exposure. A few of the identified cytomegalovirus-associated TCR beta chains were confirmed in vitro to be specific for cytomegalovirus antigens. Linkage disequilibrium might explain the correlated functional status among segregating V segments, but an unknown experimental factor could not be excluded. In this cohort, only TCR beta chains were sequenced, and detectable features were limited by the absence of alpha or paired-chain data. The earlier analysis of about 600 of the donors excluded approximately 15 rarely observed V segments, including chromosome 9 orphons, because counts were too low. For the cohort, immune exposure information was limited to CMV serostatus. The 87-base-pair reads could not distinguish some IMGT-functional V segments, including TRBV6-2 and TRBV6-3, so those segments were excluded. Most TCR sequences were seen in very few donors, while some public TCRs were found in many individuals. Because HLA typing was unavailable for some donors at each locus, only the typed subset was used in association tests. In an earlier analysis of about 550 of the donors, most TCR beta V segments were observed in productive rearrangements about 87% or about 30% of the time, broadly matching IMGT annotations. Presence/absence analyses assumed roughly uniform sequencing depth across donors, an assumption that may not hold. Strong co-occurrence of HLA alleles, especially DR and DQ, made assigning TCR associations to individual alleles difficult. V-gene and J-gene trimming of TCR beta chains was associated with a missense DCLRE1C variant in a later genetic analysis, and the association was replicated in an independent cohort. In the study, about 150 TCR beta chains were listed as associated with cytomegalovirus. At a false discovery rate of 0.05, a later analysis linked 15,000 to 20,000 TCR beta sequences to specific HLA alleles. In a later analysis, the rate of TCR association differed among HLA loci, with DRB1 alleles having the most associated TCRs and HLA-C alleles having the fewest. According to a later genetic analysis, donors in an Asian-associated ancestry cluster had fewer N-insertions in productive TCRs than the approximately 650-donor mean. The classifier was reported to diagnose cytomegalovirus status with high specificity and sensitivity in both the original cohort and the validation cohort. The authors suggested that the approach could potentially be extended to other disease states and immunological phenotypes. According to a later analysis, parvovirus B19, influenza, CMV and Epstein-Barr virus appeared linked to several top co-occurrence clusters. A further reported finding was that TCR beta sequences accurately predicted the HLA-A and HLA-B alleles for most subjects in the first cohort. Compared with equally common non-associated chains, HLA-associated TCR beta chains in a later analysis were more clonally expanded and had lower generation probabilities.

The cohort was made up of roughly 670 healthy bone marrow donors. At the time of sampling, all cohort members were nominally healthy, though unrecorded immune exposures were likely present. The donor tested CMV seropositive and was one of the 289 seropositive cohort members. Each donor provided a peripheral blood sample, and peripheral blood mononuclear cells were used for TCR beta sequencing. Genomic DNA was extracted from the blood cell samples with the Qiagen DNeasy Blood Extraction Kit. V trim: 1 base; J trim: 2 bases; unmatched bases: 2. The CDR3 has 16 amino acids, counting the end cysteine and phenylalanine. The entry retains the CDR3 DNA only, 48 bases that are in frame from base 1. CDR1 and CDR2, per the germline V gene (reference sequence), are GTSNPN and SVGIG. As to this clone: The specificity of this receptor is unknown. No much larger clone is present one base from it, and per-base qualities are unavailable.

The receptor library was made with the immunoSEQ multiplex PCR assay. For the multiplex PCR, a mixture combining 60 forward primers for TCR Vbeta segments and 13 reverse primers for TCR Jbeta segments was used. The CDR3 region of rearranged TCR beta genes was amplified from genomic DNA by a multiplex PCR assay. The Illumina HiSeq System was used to sequence the amplified TCR beta libraries as 87-base-pair reads. The authors processed their data as follows. Across the 600 to 700 repertoires, a later analysis counted 80 million or so unique TCR beta chains, roughly 11 million of which were shared by at least two donors. Raw reads were error-corrected and collapsed into unique sequences with a nearest-neighbor algorithm that merged closely related sequences to remove PCR and sequencing errors. Alignment of CDR3 sequences to IMGT reference sequences was used to assign V, D and J gene segments. Each retained sequence needed at least a six-nucleotide match to both a V gene segment and a J gene segment. Rearrangements were classified as productive when the CDR3 lacked stop codons and remained in frame with V and J, and all other rearrangements were classified as non-productive. Following IMGT convention, CDR3 was defined as the stretch from the second conserved V-encoded cysteine up to the conserved J-encoded phenylalanine. The earlier analysis of 500 to 750 of the donors excluded any sequence lacking an unambiguous match to a single V gene segment. An earlier analysis of about 590 of the donors classified V segments as functional when productive rearrangements were above 56.7% and as segregating when the standard deviation between donors was above 5%. A statistical classification framework was developed to diagnose cytomegalovirus status using the catalog of TCR beta chain sequences. In a later analysis, TCR nucleotide sequences were compared against IMGT/GENE-DB human TR gene sequences so that V and J genes could be assigned. Using the TCRdist pipeline, a later analysis assigned CDR3 sequences along with most-parsimonious VDJ recombination scenarios. In a later analysis, each TCR beta chain was defined by its CDR3 amino acid sequence together with its V-gene family, and reads without a unique V-gene family were excluded. To address suspected cross-contamination and a sequencing artifact, a later analysis removed roughly 640 highly shared, low-generation-probability nucleotide sequences. In a later analysis, a clonal expansion index was calculated for each public chain from normalized within-repertoire ranks of inferred template counts. In a later analysis, generation probabilities were computed with a VDJ recombination model fitted to out-of-frame rearrangements, and the resulting probabilities were checked against IGoR. Hypergeometric tests were used in a later analysis to score TCR-TCR, TCR-HLA and TCR-CMV co-occurrence, with a repertoire-size bias correction applied to the TCR pairs. To estimate false discovery rates, a later analysis permuted the HLA or CMV assignments 20 times. In a later analysis, co-occurring TCRs were grouped with DBSCAN, and TCRdist sequence similarity was added when clustering was performed within HLA-allele-positive subsets. Co-occurrence clustering excluded repertoires with fewer than 30,000 or more than 120,000 public chains, plus five with anomalous nucleotide sharing. The clones in this table, taken by TCRdb from immuneACCESS, are in-frame only. Not every clone is retained; where verified, under half of the shortfall comes from an unresolved V gene, and the cause of the rest is unknown. That table furnishes V, J and clone size, whereas the DNA furnished D and trimming. Present in this sample are about 98,000 clones, over 80% of which were seen just once. The ten largest clones take up 3% to 4.5% of the sample.

The clonotype comes from a female donor in good health and CMV-seropositive. This sequence uses TRBV30 and TRBJ2-5; TRBD2 lines up with 15 middle nucleotides. Sequenced sample: PBMCs. The sequenced DNA: TGTGCCTGGAGTGCAGGACTAGCGGGGGGGCAAGAGACCCAGTACTTC. Its protein is CAWSAGLAGGQETQYF.